What follows are 20 T cell receptor beta chains derived from one specimen sequenced in a study of OX40 agonist ivuxolimab in advanced cancers. Here immunoSEQ multiplex PCR was the method, and the copy in TCRdb shows in-frame clones only, minus some. The data show about 70,000 clones, 92% seen once. Sequencing was performed on CD4+ or CD8+ T cells sorted from blood, taken in a trial of the OX40 agonist ivuxolimab. The source of these receptors is an adult with an advanced solid tumor such as melanoma, head and neck, liver or kidney cancer.

V is TRBV2 and J is TRBJ1-2, with D uncertain. This CDR3 contains 14 residues. Germline values: CDR1 SNHLY, CDR2 FYNNEI. The V end was cut by 5 bases, the J end by 7 bases, with 17 bases between. The CDR3 DNA reads as TGTGCCAGCAGTTTCCGGGGAGGGCTCGGTGGCTACACCTTC. Encoded protein: CASSFRGGLGGYTF.

V usage is TRBV12-5 and J usage is TRBJ2-3; D might be TRBD1 (5 bases). The length of the CDR3 is 13 residues. Trimming pared 4 bases from V and 0 bases from J, leaving 5 bases between. Germline CDR1 and CDR2: LGHNT and FRNRAP. CDR3 sequence: CASGWGSTDTQYF. As DNA, the CDR3 is TGTGCTAGTGGTTGGGGCAGCACAGATACGCAGTATTTT. Using reference TRBV12-5 and TRBJ2-3 for the parts outside the CDR3, the full variable domain is DARVTQTPRHKVTEMGQEVTMRCQPILGHNTVFWYRQTMMQGLELLAYFRNRAPLDDSGMPKDRFSAEMPDATLATLKIQPSEPRDSAVYFCASGWGSTDTQYFGPGTRLTVL.

The CDR3 DNA reads TGTGCCAGCAGCTCCGACTACATCTATGGCTACACCTTC. It codes for CASSSDYIYGYTF. This chain connects TRBV11-2 to TRBJ1-2; D gene ambiguous. The V end lost 4 bases, the J end lost 4 bases, and 10 bases lay between the germline ends. Germline V lookup: CDR1 SGHAT, CDR2 FQNNGV. This CDR3 is 13 amino acids long.

This clone was detected only a few times. The chain has TRBV30 and TRBJ1-2, with D possibly matching TRBD1 (5 bases). The CDR3 is made up of 12 amino acids. Germline-derived CDR1 and CDR2 are GTSNPN and SVGIG (reference sequence). The V end lost 5 bases, the J end lost 2 bases, and 9 bases lay between the germline ends. The CDR3 DNA sequence: TGTGCCTGGGCTGAGGGGAACTATGGCTACACCTTC. Its protein product is CAWAEGNYGYTF.

The J gene is TRBJ1-1, the V gene TRBV19, with TRBD1 matching 7 bases. The CDR3 is 15 amino acids. Germline assignment: CDR1 LNHDA and CDR2 SQIVND (reference sequence). V lost 2 bases and J lost 1; bases outside the gene matches: 4. Written as DNA, the CDR3 is TGTGCCAGTAGTATAACGGGACAGCCGAACACTGAAGCTTTCTTT. Amino acid sequence: CASSITGQPNTEAFF.

This chain links TRBV11-3 with TRBJ2-3; 15 bases are shared with TRBD2. The CDR3 contains 18 residues. V gave up 5 bases and J gave up 6 bases; unmatched junction bases: 12. In germline, CDR1 is SGHNT, CDR2 YENEEA. The CDR3 here is CASSPGTSGGPSSDTQYF. CDR3 sequence (DNA): TGTGCCAGCAGCCCTGGGACTAGCGGGGGGCCAAGTTCTGATACGCAGTATTTT.

This clone was seen a single time. The chain combines TRBV6-1 with TRBJ2-7; the D gene is possibly TRBD2 (6 bases). The V end lost 5 bases, the J end lost 5 bases, and 13 bases lay between the germline ends. Per the germline V gene, CDR1 is MNHNS and CDR2 is SASEGT. The CDR3 runs to 13 residues. The CDR3 loop reads CASSPGLVNEQYF. The CDR3 DNA reads as TGTGCCAGCAGTCCGGGACTCGTGAACGAGCAGTACTTC.

The rearrangement links TRBV27 to TRBJ2-5; TRBD1 matches 9 bases. CDR1 MNHEY and CDR2 SMNVEV come from the germline V gene (reference sequence). This CDR3 is 15 amino acids long. Trimming removed 6 bases from V and 1 base from J; junction bases left unmatched: 6. The DNA for the CDR3 is TGTGCCAGCAGCCCGGGGACAGGGCCCCAAGAGACCCAGTACTTC. Translating it yields CASSPGTGPQETQYF.

This clone appeared a single time. The V gene is TRBV7-9, the J gene TRBJ1-2; 7 nucleotides agree with TRBD1. V trimming: 5 bases; J trimming: 4 bases; junction bases outside the gene matches: 4. Germline V gene lookup returns CDR1 SEHNR and CDR2 FQNEAQ (reference sequence). The CDR3 is 13 residues long. This chain's CDR3 is CASSGTAFYGYTF. The CDR3 nucleotides read TGTGCCAGCAGCGGGACAGCTTTCTATGGCTACACCTTC.

The chain links TRBV5-4 to TRBJ2-7; the D gene is possibly TRBD1 (6 bases). The CDR3 is made up of 14 amino acids. The germline V gene encodes CDR1 SGHNT and CDR2 YYREEE (reference sequence). Trimming removed 3 bases at V and 1 base at J, with 11 bases between. The CDR3 DNA sequence: TGTGCCAGCAGCTCTCCCGGACAGTCCTACGAGCAGTACTTC. As protein: CASSSPGQSYEQYF.

This sequence joins TRBV6-5 and TRBJ2-6; D unclear. V was trimmed by 2 bases and J by 1 base, leaving 6 bases between them. The CDR3 runs 15 residues. CDR1 and CDR2 from the germline V gene are MNHEY and SVGAGI. CDR3 sequence: CASSYGFSGANVLTF. CDR3 bases: TGTGCCAGCAGTTACGGGTTTTCTGGGGCCAACGTCCTGACTTTC.

The chain uses TRBV5-1 and TRBJ2-7; D is unresolved. Trimming took 3 bases from V and 2 from J, leaving 15 bases between them. This CDR3 is built from 15 residues. Germline CDR1 and CDR2: SGHRS and YFSETQ. This CDR3 reads CASSSETRGPYEQYF. DNA for the CDR3: TGCGCCAGCAGCTCAGAGACACGTGGTCCCTACGAGCAGTACTTC.

This chain uses TRBV7-9 with TRBJ1-5, with D perhaps TRBD1 (5 bases). The ends were cut back, 1 base at V and 6 bases at J, with 10 bases in the middle. Germline V gene sequence: CDR1 SEHNR, CDR2 FQNEAQ (reference sequence). The CDR3 is made up of 14 amino acids. CDR3 sequence reads: CASSLGQGGQPQHF. The CDR3 DNA sequence: TGTGCCAGCAGCTTAGGGCAGGGTGGTCAGCCCCAGCATTTT.

The V call is TRBV7-2, the J call TRBJ1-5; the match to TRBD1 covers 8 bases. Looked up from germline, CDR1 is SGHTA and CDR2 is FQGNSA. V lost 5 bases to trimming and J lost 0 bases; unmatched junction nucleotides: 9. The CDR3 extends over 17 amino acids. This chain's CDR3 is CASSDVGTGDSNQPQHF. The CDR3 DNA reads as TGTGCCAGCAGCGACGTCGGGACAGGCGATAGCAATCAGCCCCAGCATTTT.

This clone was counted between two and nine times. The V gene is TRBV27, the J gene TRBJ1-4; D remains unclear. This CDR3 is 14 amino acids long. Germline V lookup: CDR1 MNHEY, CDR2 SMNVEV (reference sequence). With 1 base removed from V and 8 bases from J, the gap between germline ends came to 11 bases. The CDR3 coding sequence is TGTGCCAGCAGTTTATTGGGAGGGAGAGAAAAACTGTTTTTT. Protein sequence: CASSLLGGREKLFF.

The V call is TRBV27, the J call TRBJ2-5; 10 bases fit TRBD2. V dropped 6 bases and J dropped 9; count of bases not matched to a gene: 13. Germline CDR1 MNHEY, CDR2 SMNVEV (reference sequence). The CDR3 covers 15 residues. In nucleotides, the CDR3 is TGTGCCAGCAGCCGGACTAGCGGCTCCGGGTGGGCCCAGTACTTC. Protein: CASSRTSGSGWAQYF.

This clone was counted a few times. The V and J genes are TRBV2 and TRBJ1-6; D might be TRBD1 (5 bases). Germline V CDR1 and CDR2: SNHLY, FYNNEI. The ends were cut back, 6 bases at V and 3 bases at J, with 21 bases in the middle. CDR3 length: 18 residues. The CDR3 loop reads CASRDTGTADFYNSPLHF. As DNA, the CDR3 is TGTGCCAGCAGAGATACCGGGACCGCGGACTTCTATAATTCACCCCTCCACTTT.

The rearrangement links TRBV27 to TRBJ1-6; D is possibly TRBD1 (5 bases). Trimming removed 5 bases from V and 4 bases from J, with 15 bases in between. The CDR3 covers 16 residues. From germline, CDR1 is MNHEY and CDR2 SMNVEV (reference sequence). This chain's CDR3 is CASSPVAREYNSPLHF. The CDR3 DNA follows: TGTGCCAGCAGTCCCGTGGCCAGGGAGTATAATTCACCCCTCCACTTT.

The gene calls are TRBV11-3 and TRBJ1-5, with a weak D call TRBD1 (6 bases). This CDR3 comprises 16 residues. CDR1 is SGHNT, CDR2 YENEEA, per germline. V was clipped by 7 bases and J by 3 bases, with 19 bases between them. The DNA for the CDR3 is TGTGCCAGCATACCGCAGGGGCGAAAAAACAATCAGCCCCAGCATTTT. It specifies CASIPQGRKNNQPQHF.

The chain employs TRBV27 and TRBJ2-7; 8 nucleotides align to TRBD1. Germline-derived CDR1 and CDR2 are MNHEY and SMNVEV (reference sequence). The CDR3 is 14 amino acids. V dropped 5 bases and J dropped 3; count of bases not matched to a gene: 6. As DNA, the CDR3 is TGTGCCAGCAGTGCCTACAGGGGGAACTACGAGCAGTACTTC. Translation gives CASSAYRGNYEQYF.